The 14 T cell receptor beta chains listed next were all sequenced from one sample in a study of shared T cell receptors in the human thymus. Sequencing was performed with immunoSEQ multiplex PCR; in TCRdb, only in-frame clones are kept and a portion is missing. In the table there are just under 550,000 clones, 70% to 80% of which are singletons. The sample also formed part of further work on human thymus T cells.

Sequencing was done on a sample of thymocytes. These receptors were obtained from a boy younger than two with a congenital heart defect.

This chain joins TRBV27 and TRBJ2-7; a possible D gene is TRBD2 (5 bases). Germline V lookup: CDR1 MNHEY, CDR2 SMNVEV (reference sequence). This CDR3 spans 13 amino acids. V was clipped by 6 bases and J by 2 bases, with 11 bases between them. CDR3 sequence reads: CASSLAPPYEQYF. CDR3 bases: TGTGCCAGCAGCCTAGCCCCCCCCTACGAGCAGTACTTC.

The chain couples TRBV14 to TRBJ2-1; D may be TRBD1 (5 bases). Trimming took 4 bases from V and 0 from J, leaving 10 bases between them. Germline CDR1 and CDR2: SGHDN and FVKESK. CDR3 length: 15 residues. The CDR3 DNA is TGTGCCAGCAGCCCGACAGCGAGCTCCTACAATGAGCAGTTCTTC. Its protein product is CASSPTASSYNEQFF.

This chain links TRBV7-2 with TRBJ1-3; D is ambiguous. Germline CDR1 is SGHTA and CDR2 is FQGNSA. V shed 0 bases and J shed 2 bases, with 5 bases lying between them. The CDR3 has 14 amino acids. Written as DNA, the CDR3 is TGTGCCAGCAGCTTAGCGGGCCCTGGAAACACCATATATTTT. This encodes CASSLAGPGNTIYF. The full variable domain, completed using reference TRBV7-2 and TRBJ1-3, is GAGVSQSPSNKVTEKGKDVELRCDPISGHTALYWYRQSLGQGLEFLIYFQGNSAPDKSGLPSDRFSAERTGGSVSTLTIQRTQQEDSAVYLCASSLAGPGNTIYFGEGSWLTVV.

This sequence joins TRBV30 and TRBJ2-7, with 8 bases that match TRBD2. Germline CDR1 GTSNPN, CDR2 SVGIG (reference sequence). The CDR3 extends over 20 amino acids. Germline trimming cut 0 bases from V and 3 bases from J; bases unmatched to any gene: 22. CDR3 protein: CAWSVPRASGPPYHFYEQYF. CDR3 sequence (DNA): TGTGCCTGGAGTGTACCCCGGGCTAGCGGGCCCCCCTACCACTTCTACGAGCAGTACTTC.

A few counts support this clone. The chain recombines TRBV4-3 with TRBJ1-1, with D perhaps matching TRBD1 (6 bases). The V end was cut by 1 base, the J end by 5 bases, with 29 bases between. This CDR3 spans 20 amino acids. The germline gives CDR1 LGHNA, CDR2 YSLEER. The CDR3 nucleotides are TGCGCCAGCAGCCAAGGGAGAACAGGGAGTGGTCGGGGCGTCGATACTGAAGCTTTCTTT. As protein: CASSQGRTGSGRGVDTEAFF.

This clone was detected a few times. This chain connects TRBV21-1 to TRBJ1-1. TRBV21-1 is termed a pseudogene. The CDR3 is 15 amino acids. Here the CDR3 reads CASSNEAGGESGAFF. CDR3 coding DNA: TGTGCCAGCAGCAATGAGGCGGGGGGCGAGAGTGGAGCTTTCTTT.

The chain links TRBV28 to TRBJ1-5; no definite D call. The CDR3 totals 12 residues. Germline V lookup: CDR1 MDHEN, CDR2 SYDVKM. Trimming took 8 bases from V and 3 from J, leaving 8 bases between them. The chain's CDR3 is CASRTVNQPQHF. The CDR3 nucleotides are TGTGCCAGCCGAACAGTCAATCAGCCCCAGCATTTT.

The chain carries TRBV4-1 and TRBJ2-7; weak D call: TRBD2 (6 bases). CDR1 MGHRA and CDR2 YSYEKL come from the germline V gene. The CDR3 is made up of 17 amino acids. Trimming removed 1 base at V and 5 bases at J, with 21 bases between. CDR3 residues: CASSQGLSGRRAHEQYF. The CDR3, as DNA: TGCGCCAGCAGCCAAGGTCTGTCGGGGCGGAGGGCCCACGAGCAGTACTTC.

This clone was seen once. V and J are TRBV7-2 and TRBJ1-2; 8 bases are a match to TRBD1. Trimming removed 7 bases from V and 6 bases from J; junction bases left unmatched: 13. The CDR3 consists of 15 residues. Germline CDR1 and CDR2: SGHTA and FQGNSA. The CDR3 loop reads CASIIREQGANGYTF. CDR3 sequence (DNA): TGTGCCAGCATCATCAGGGAGCAGGGGGCAAATGGCTACACCTTC.

This chain joins TRBV30 and TRBJ2-1; 9 bases agree with TRBD2. Germline V gives CDR1 GTSNPN, CDR2 SVGIG (reference sequence). There are 16 residues in the CDR3. With V trimmed by 2 bases and J by 9 bases, 14 bases remained unmatched. The DNA of the CDR3 is TGTGCCTGGAGTCGGTCTAGCGGGACCACAGTCCCTGAGCAGTTCTTC. This encodes CAWSRSSGTTVPEQFF.

The gene calls are TRBV30 and TRBJ1-5; the match to TRBD1 covers 11 bases. J gave up 0 bases and V 5 bases, and 3 bases lay outside the gene matches. This CDR3 comprises 15 residues. Looked up from germline, CDR1 is GTSNPN and CDR2 is SVGIG (reference sequence). CDR3 coding DNA: TGTGCCTGGGGACAGGGGGCGCTTAGCAATCAGCCCCAGCATTTT. Its protein product is CAWGQGALSNQPQHF.

In its sample, this clone was seen a few times. This chain connects TRBV7-2 to TRBJ1-5; D gene unclear. Deletions cut 5 bases from V and 6 bases from J, with 14 bases between. Germline loops: CDR1 SGHTA, CDR2 FQGNSA. There are 14 residues in the CDR3. The CDR3 loop reads CASSPNRAGQPQHF. CDR3 nucleotides: TGTGCCAGCAGCCCCAACCGTGCAGGTCAGCCCCAGCATTTT.

This clone was recorded once. The chain links TRBV2 to TRBJ2-7, with D unresolved. V was shortened by 3 bases and J by 1 base, with 4 bases between the two germline ends. Germline values: CDR1 SNHLY, CDR2 FYNNEI. The CDR3 extends over 12 amino acids. The CDR3 spells CASSDSSYEQYF. In nucleotides, the CDR3 is TGTGCCAGCAGTGACAGTTCCTACGAGCAGTACTTC.

This clone was counted between two and nine times. The V gene is TRBV6-5, the J gene TRBJ2-7, with a possible D match to TRBD2 (5 bases). The V gene lost 5 bases and the J gene lost 4 bases, with 12 bases spanning the gap. Germline assignment: CDR1 MNHEY and CDR2 SVGAGI. There are 13 residues in the CDR3. CDR3 nucleotide sequence: TGTGCCAGCAGTGAGGGAGTTCAGTACGAGCAGTACTTC. This translates into CASSEGVQYEQYF.